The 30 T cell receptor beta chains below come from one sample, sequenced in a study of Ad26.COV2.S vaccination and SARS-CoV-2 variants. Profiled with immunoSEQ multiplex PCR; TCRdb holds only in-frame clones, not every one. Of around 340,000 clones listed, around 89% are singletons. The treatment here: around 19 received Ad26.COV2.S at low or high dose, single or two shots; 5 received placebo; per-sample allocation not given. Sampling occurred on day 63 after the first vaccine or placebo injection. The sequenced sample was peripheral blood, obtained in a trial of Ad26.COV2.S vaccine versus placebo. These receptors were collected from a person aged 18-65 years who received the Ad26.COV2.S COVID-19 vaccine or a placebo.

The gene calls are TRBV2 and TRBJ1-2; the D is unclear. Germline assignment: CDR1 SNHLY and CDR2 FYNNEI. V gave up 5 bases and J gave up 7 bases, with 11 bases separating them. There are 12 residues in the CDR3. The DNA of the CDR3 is TGTGCCAGCAGTCTTATCTCGGGTGGCTACACCTTC. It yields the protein CASSLISGGYTF.

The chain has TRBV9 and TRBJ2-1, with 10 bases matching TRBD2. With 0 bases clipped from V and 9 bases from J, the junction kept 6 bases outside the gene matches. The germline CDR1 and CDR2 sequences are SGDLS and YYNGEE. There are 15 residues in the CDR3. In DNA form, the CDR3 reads TGTGCCAGCAGCGTAGCTAGCGGGAGTGACGGTGAGCAGTTCTTC. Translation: CASSVASGSDGEQFF.

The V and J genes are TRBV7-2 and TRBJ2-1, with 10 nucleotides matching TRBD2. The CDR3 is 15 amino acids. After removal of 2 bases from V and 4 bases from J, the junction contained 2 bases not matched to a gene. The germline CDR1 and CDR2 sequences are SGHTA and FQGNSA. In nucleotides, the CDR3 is TGTGCCAGCAGCTTAAGGACTAGCGGTTACAATGAGCAGTTCTTC. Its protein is CASSLRTSGYNEQFF.

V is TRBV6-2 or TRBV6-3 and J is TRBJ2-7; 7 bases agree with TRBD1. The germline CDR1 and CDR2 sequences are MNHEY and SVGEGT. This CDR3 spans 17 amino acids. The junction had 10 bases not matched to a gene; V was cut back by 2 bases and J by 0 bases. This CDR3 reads CASSYPLGQLNSYEQYF. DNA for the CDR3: TGTGCCAGCAGTTACCCCCTGGGACAGCTGAACTCCTACGAGCAGTACTTC.

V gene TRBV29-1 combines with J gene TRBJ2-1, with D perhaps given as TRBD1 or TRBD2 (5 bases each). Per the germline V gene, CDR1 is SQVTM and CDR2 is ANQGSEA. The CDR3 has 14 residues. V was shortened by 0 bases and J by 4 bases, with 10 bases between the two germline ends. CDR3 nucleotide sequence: TGCAGCGTTGAAGATCGGGACGGTTACAATGAGCAGTTCTTC. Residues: CSVEDRDGYNEQFF.

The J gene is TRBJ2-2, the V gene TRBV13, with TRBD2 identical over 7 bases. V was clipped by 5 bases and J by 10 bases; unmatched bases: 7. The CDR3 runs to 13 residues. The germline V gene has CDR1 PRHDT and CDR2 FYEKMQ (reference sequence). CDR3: CASSRFGGMELFF. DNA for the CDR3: TGTGCCAGCAGCCGTTTCGGGGGGATGGAGCTGTTTTTT.

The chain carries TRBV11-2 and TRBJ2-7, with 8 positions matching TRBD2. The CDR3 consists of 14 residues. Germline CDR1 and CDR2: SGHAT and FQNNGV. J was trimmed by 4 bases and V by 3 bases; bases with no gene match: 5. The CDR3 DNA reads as TGTGCCAGCAGCTTGGCGGGGGGCGGGTACGAGCAGTACTTC. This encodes CASSLAGGGYEQYF.

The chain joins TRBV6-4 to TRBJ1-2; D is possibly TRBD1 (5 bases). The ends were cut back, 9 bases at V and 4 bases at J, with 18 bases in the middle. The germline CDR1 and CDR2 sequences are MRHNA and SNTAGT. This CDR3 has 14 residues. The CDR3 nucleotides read TGTGCCAGACCAGTACAGGCTCCGGGCTATGGCTACACCTTC. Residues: CARPVQAPGYGYTF.

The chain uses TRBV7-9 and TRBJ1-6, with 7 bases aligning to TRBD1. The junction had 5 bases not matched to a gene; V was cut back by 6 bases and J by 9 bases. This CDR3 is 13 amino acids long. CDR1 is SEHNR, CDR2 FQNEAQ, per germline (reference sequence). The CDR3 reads CASSFGTASPLHF. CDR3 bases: TGTGCCAGCAGTTTTGGGACAGCTTCACCCCTCCACTTT.

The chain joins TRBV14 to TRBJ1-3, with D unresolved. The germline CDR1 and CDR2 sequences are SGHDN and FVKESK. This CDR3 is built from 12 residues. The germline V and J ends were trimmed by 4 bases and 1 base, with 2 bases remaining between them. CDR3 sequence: CASSRSGNTIYF. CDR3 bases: TGTGCCAGCAGCCGGTCTGGAAACACCATATATTTT. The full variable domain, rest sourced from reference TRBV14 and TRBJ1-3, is EAGVTQFPSHSVIEKGQTVTLRCDPISGHDNLYWYRRVMGKEIKFLLHFVKESKQDESGMPNNRFLAERTGGTYSTLKVQPAELEDSGVYFCASSRSGNTIYFGEGSWLTVV.

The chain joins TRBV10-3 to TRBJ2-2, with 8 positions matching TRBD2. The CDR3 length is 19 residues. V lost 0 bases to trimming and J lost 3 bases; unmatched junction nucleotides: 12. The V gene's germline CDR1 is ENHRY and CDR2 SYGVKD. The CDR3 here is CAISESLGSGRDDTGELFF. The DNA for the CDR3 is TGTGCCATCAGTGAGTCGCTAGGGAGCGGGAGAGATGACACCGGGGAGCTGTTTTTT.

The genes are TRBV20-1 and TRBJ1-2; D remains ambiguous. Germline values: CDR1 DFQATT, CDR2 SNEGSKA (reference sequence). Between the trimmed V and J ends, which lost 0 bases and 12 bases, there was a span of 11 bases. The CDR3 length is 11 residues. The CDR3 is CSARDPPVDTF. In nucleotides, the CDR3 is TGCAGTGCTAGAGACCCTCCGGTTGACACCTTC.

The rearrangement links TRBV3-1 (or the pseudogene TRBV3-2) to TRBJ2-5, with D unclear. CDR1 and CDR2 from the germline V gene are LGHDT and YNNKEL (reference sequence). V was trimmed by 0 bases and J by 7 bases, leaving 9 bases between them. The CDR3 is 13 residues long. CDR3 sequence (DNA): TGTGCCAGCAGCCAAGAAAGCATCGGGACCCAGTACTTC. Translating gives CASSQESIGTQYF.

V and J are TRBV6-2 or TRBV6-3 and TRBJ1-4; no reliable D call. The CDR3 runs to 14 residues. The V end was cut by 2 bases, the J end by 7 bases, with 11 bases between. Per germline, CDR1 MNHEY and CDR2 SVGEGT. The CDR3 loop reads CASSYVGLSEKLFF. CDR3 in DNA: TGTGCCAGCAGTTACGTCGGGTTATCTGAAAAACTGTTTTTT.

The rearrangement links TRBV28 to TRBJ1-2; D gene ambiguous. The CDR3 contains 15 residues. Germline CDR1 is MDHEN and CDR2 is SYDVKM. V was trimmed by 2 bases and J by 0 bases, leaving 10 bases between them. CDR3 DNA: TGTGCCAGCAGTTTAGGGAGGTGGGCTAACTATGGCTACACCTTC. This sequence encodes CASSLGRWANYGYTF.

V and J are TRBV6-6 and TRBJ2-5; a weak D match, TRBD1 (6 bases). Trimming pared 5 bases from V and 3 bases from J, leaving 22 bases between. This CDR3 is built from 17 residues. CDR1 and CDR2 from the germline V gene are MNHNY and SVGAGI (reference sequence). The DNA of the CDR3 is TGTGCCAGCAGTCCCACCCGTTATACAGGGTCCAAAGAGACCCAGTACTTC. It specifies CASSPTRYTGSKETQYF.

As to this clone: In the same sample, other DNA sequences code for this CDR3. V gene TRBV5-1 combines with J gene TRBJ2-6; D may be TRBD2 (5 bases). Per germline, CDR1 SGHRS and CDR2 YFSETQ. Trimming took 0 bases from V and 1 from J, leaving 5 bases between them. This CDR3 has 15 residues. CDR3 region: CASSLGESGANVLTF. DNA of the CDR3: TGCGCCAGCAGCTTGGGGGAGTCTGGGGCCAACGTCCTGACTTTC. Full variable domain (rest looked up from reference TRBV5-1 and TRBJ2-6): KAGVTQTPRYLIKTRGQQVTLSCSPISGHRSVSWYQQTPGQGLQFLFEYFSETQRNKGNFPGRFSGRQFSNSRSEMNVSTLELGDSALYLCASSLGESGANVLTFGAGSRLTVL.

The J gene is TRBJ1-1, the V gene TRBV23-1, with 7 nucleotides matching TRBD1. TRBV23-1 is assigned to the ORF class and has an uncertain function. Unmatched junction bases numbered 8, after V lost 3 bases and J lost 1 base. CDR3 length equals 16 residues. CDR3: CASSHPGQEKNTEAFF. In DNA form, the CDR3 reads TGCGCCAGCAGTCACCCAGGACAGGAAAAGAACACTGAAGCTTTCTTT.

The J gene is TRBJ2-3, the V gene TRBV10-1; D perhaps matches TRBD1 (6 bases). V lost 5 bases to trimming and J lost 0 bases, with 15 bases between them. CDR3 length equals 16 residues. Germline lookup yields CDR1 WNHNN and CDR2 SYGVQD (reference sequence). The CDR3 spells CASSSGHSSSTDTQYF. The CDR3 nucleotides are TGCGCCAGCAGTTCGGGACATTCCTCTAGCACAGATACGCAGTATTTT.

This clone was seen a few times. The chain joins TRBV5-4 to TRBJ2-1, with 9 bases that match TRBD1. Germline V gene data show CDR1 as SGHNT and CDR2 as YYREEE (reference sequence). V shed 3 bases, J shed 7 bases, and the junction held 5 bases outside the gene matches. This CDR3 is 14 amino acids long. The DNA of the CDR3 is TGTGCCAGCAGCTCCCGGGACAGGGTAAATGAGCAGTTCTTC. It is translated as CASSSRDRVNEQFF.

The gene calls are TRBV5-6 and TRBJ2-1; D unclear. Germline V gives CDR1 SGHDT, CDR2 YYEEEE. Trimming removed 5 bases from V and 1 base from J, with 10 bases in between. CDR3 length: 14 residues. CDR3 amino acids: CASSPSFSYNEQFF. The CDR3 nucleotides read TGTGCCAGCAGTCCGAGCTTTTCCTACAATGAGCAGTTCTTC.

CDR3 sequence (DNA): TGTGCCATCAGTGATGGAGTCGCTGAAGCTTTCTTT. As protein: CAISDGVAEAFF. The chain couples TRBV10-3 to TRBJ1-1, with D unresolved. The germline V gene has CDR1 ENHRY and CDR2 SYGVKD. The CDR3 spans 12 residues. V was trimmed by 3 bases and J by 6 bases, leaving 8 bases between them.

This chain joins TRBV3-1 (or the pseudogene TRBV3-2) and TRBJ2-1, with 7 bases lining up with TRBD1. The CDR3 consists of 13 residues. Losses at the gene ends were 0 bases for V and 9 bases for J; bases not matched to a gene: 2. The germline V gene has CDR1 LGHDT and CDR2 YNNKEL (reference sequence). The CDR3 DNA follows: TGTGCCAGCAGCCAAGACAGGGGGTCTGAGCAGTTCTTC. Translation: CASSQDRGSEQFF.

In DNA form, the CDR3 reads TGTGCCAGTAGTAGGACTCTTTGGAACACCGGGGAGCTGTTTTTT. The encoded protein is CASSRTLWNTGELFF. The chain combines TRBV19 with TRBJ2-2; tentative D call: TRBD2 (5 bases). V lost 4 bases and J lost 1, with 10 bases in between. The CDR3 is 15 amino acids. Germline-derived CDR1 and CDR2 are LNHDA and SQIVND (reference sequence).

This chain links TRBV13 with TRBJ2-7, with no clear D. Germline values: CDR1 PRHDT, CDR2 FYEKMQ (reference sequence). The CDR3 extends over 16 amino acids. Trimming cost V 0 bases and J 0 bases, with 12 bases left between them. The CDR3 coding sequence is TGTGCCAGCAGCTTAGGCCCAGGTCCGAGCTCCTACGAGCAGTACTTC. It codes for CASSLGPGPSSYEQYF.

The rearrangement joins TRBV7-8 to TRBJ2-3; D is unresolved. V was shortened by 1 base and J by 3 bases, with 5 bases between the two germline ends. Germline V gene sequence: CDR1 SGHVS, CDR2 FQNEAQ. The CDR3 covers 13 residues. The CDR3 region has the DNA TGTGCCAGCAGCTTAGATTCAACAGATACGCAGTATTTT. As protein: CASSLDSTDTQYF.

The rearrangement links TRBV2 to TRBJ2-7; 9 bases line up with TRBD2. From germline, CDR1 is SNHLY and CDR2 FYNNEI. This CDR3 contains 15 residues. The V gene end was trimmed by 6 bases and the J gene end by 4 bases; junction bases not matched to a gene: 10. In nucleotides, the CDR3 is TGTGCCAGCAGGAGTCTTGCGGGAGGGGATTACGAGCAGTACTTC. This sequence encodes CASRSLAGGDYEQYF.

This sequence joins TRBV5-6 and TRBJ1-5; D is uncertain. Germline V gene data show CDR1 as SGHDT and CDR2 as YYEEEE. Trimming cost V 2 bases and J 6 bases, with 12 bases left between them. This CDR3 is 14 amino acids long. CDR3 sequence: CASSFGPVAQPQHF. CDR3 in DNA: TGTGCCAGCAGCTTCGGCCCCGTGGCTCAGCCCCAGCATTTT.

The CDR3 region has the DNA TGCAGCGTCAACGACAGGGGGGATGAAAAACTGTTTTTT. Protein product: CSVNDRGDEKLFF. The chain is built from TRBV29-1 and TRBJ1-4; 9 bases fit TRBD1. Germline V gene data show CDR1 as SQVTM and CDR2 as ANQGSEA. The CDR3 length is 13 residues. Trimming cost V 6 bases and J 6 bases; bases outside gene matches: 5.

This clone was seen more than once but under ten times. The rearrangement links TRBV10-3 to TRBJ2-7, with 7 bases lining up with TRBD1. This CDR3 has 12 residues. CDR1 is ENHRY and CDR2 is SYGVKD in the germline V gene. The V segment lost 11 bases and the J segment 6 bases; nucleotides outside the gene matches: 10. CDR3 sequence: CASTTGNREQYF. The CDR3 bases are TGTGCCTCAACGACAGGGAATCGCGAGCAGTACTTC.